The 24 T cell receptor beta chains below come from one sample, sequenced in a study of CD8 T cells in Susac syndrome. Random hexamers were used to reverse transcribe an amount of roughly 0.5 to 1 ug RNA. TCRdb passed the immunoSEQ multiplex PCR reads through MiXCR, listing each CDR3 protein once. The sample has around 200,000 distinct CDR3 sequences, 85% to 95% seen once; the top ten hold around 0.076%. The sequenced material came from CD4+ T cells from PBMCs. The receptors shown here come from a human donor with multiple sclerosis.

The chain is built from TRBV3-1 and TRBJ1-5; possible D gene TRBD1, 5 bases. Germline assignment: CDR1 LGHDT and CDR2 YNNKEL (reference sequence). Trimming removed 8 bases from V and 3 bases from J, with 11 bases in between. The CDR3 runs 13 residues. The CDR3 here is CASGKGDNQPQHF. For the CDR3, the DNA is TGTGCCAGCGGAAAAGGGGACAATCAGCCCCAGCATTTT.

The chain carries TRBV23-1 and TRBJ2-3, with 10 bases identical to TRBD1. TRBV23-1 is an ORF for which the function is uncertain. The CDR3 is 17 residues long. The junction had 6 bases not matched to a gene; V was cut back by 0 bases and J by 3 bases. CDR3 sequence reads: CASSQSSGTGETDTQYF. The DNA for the CDR3 is TGCGCCAGCAGTCAATCTTCGGGGACAGGGGAAACAGATACGCAGTATTTT.

CDR3 in amino acids: CASSLTGMHGYTF. CDR3 nucleotides: TGTGCCAGCAGCTTAACAGGGATGCATGGCTACACCTTC. The J gene is TRBJ1-2, the V gene TRBV7-9; a possible D gene is TRBD1 (6 bases). Trimming stripped 2 bases from V and 6 bases from J, with 10 bases between. The CDR3 length is 13 residues. Germline CDR1 is SEHNR and CDR2 is FQNEAQ (reference sequence).

This rearrangement joins TRBV3-1 to TRBJ2-3; a possible D gene is TRBD2 (5 bases). The CDR3 totals 11 residues. The germline CDR1 and CDR2 sequences are LGHDT and YNNKEL (reference sequence). V was pared by 6 bases and J by 6 bases, with 7 bases between. The CDR3 DNA sequence: TGTGCCAGCAGACTAGGGGATACGCAGTATTTT. Its protein is CASRLGDTQYF.

The chain joins TRBV30 to TRBJ1-1; D not resolved. CDR1 and CDR2 from the germline V gene are GTSNPN and SVGIG (reference sequence). Trimming removed 5 bases at V and 2 bases at J, with 15 bases between. This CDR3 has 14 amino acids. The CDR3 nucleotides are TGTGCCTGGGCCGACTTAATCCTAAACACTGAAGCTTTCTTT. As protein: CAWADLILNTEAFF.

The rearrangement joins TRBV5-1 to TRBJ1-1; no firm D call. The CDR3 length is 14 residues. CDR1 is SGHRS, CDR2 YFSETQ, per germline. V gave up 2 bases and J gave up 6 bases, with 14 bases separating them. CDR3 residues: CASSFGGSSAEAFF. The CDR3 DNA reads as TGCGCCAGCAGCTTCGGTGGGTCTAGCGCTGAAGCTTTCTTT.

The V gene is TRBV23-1, the J gene TRBJ2-3; 10 bases line up with TRBD1. TRBV23-1 is marked as an open reading frame, function uncertain. CDR3 size: 16 residues. The V and J ends lost 3 bases and 5 bases, in that order; junction bases with no gene match: 8. CDR3 DNA: TGCGCCAGCAGTCATCTGGACAGGGGGGTAGGAGATACGCAGTATTTT. It codes for CASSHLDRGVGDTQYF.

CDR3 sequence reads: CASSLNDYYEQYF. The CDR3 bases are TGTGCCAGCAGTTTAAATGATTACTACGAGCAGTACTTC. This sequence joins TRBV12-3 or TRBV12-4 and TRBJ2-7; D remains ambiguous. Trimming removed 2 bases at V and 3 bases at J, with 8 bases between. The CDR3 is 13 amino acids.

This chain uses TRBV9 with TRBJ2-1; 11 bases match TRBD2. V lost 3 bases, J lost 7 bases, and 6 bases stayed unmatched. Germline CDR1 and CDR2: SGDLS and YYNGEE. This CDR3 spans 15 amino acids. CDR3 sequence (DNA): TGTGCCAGCAGCGGTAGCGGGGGGGTTCGGAATGAGCAGTTCTTC. The encoded protein is CASSGSGGVRNEQFF.

This rearrangement joins TRBV29-1 to TRBJ2-2; D is tentatively TRBD1 or TRBD2 (5 bases each). Trimming took off 7 bases at V and 3 bases at J, with 15 bases between the two ends. The CDR3 extends over 14 amino acids. CDR1 is SQVTM, CDR2 ANQGSEA, per germline. The CDR3 loop is CSASSGRDTGELFF. The CDR3 nucleotides read TGCAGCGCCTCATCGGGGCGCGACACCGGGGAGCTGTTTTTT.

V is TRBV11-2 and J is TRBJ1-2; D is uncertain. Per germline, CDR1 SGHAT and CDR2 FQNNGV. The CDR3 spans 13 residues. Deletions cut 0 bases from V and 8 bases from J, with 10 bases between. CDR3 DNA: TGTGCCAGCAGCTTAGATCTGGAGGGAGGCTACACCTTC. Translating it yields CASSLDLEGGYTF. The full variable domain, with the rest looked up from reference TRBV11-2 and TRBJ1-2, is EAGVAQSPRYKIIEKRQSVAFWCNPISGHATLYWYQQILGQGPKLLIQFQNNGVVDDSQLPKDRFSAERLKGVDSTLKIQPAKLEDSAVYLCASSLDLEGGYTFGSGTRLTVV.

This rearrangement joins TRBV15 to TRBJ1-2; no clear D gene. Per germline, CDR1 LNHNV and CDR2 YYDKDF (reference sequence). The CDR3 runs 15 residues. Trimming took 0 bases from V and 4 from J, leaving 12 bases between them. The CDR3 DNA is TGTGCCACCAGCAGAGATTTAGGGCCAGGCTATGGCTACACCTTC. It codes for CATSRDLGPGYGYTF.

Here the CDR3 reads CASSLESSGGGEQFF. The CDR3 DNA sequence: TGTGCCAGCAGCTTAGAATCTAGCGGGGGCGGTGAGCAGTTCTTC. The V and J genes are TRBV11-3 and TRBJ2-1; 10 bases align to TRBD2. V was pared by 0 bases and J by 9 bases, with 5 bases of the junction left unmatched. Germline V CDR1 and CDR2: SGHNT, YENEEA. The CDR3 sequence is 15 residues long. The full variable domain, rest sourced from reference TRBV11-3 and TRBJ2-1, is EAGVVQSPRYKIIEKKQPVAFWCNPISGHNTLYWYLQNLGQGPELLIRYENEEAVDDSQLPKDRFSAERLKGVDSTLKIQPAELGDSAVYLCASSLESSGGGEQFFGPGTRLTVL.

This chain joins TRBV5-4 and TRBJ2-1; 11 bases match TRBD2. Germline V lookup: CDR1 SGHNT, CDR2 YYREEE (reference sequence). The CDR3 has 15 residues. V lost 3 bases, J lost 10 bases, and 9 bases stayed unmatched. Here the CDR3 reads CASSSDSGGAREQFF. CDR3 DNA: TGTGCCAGCAGCTCCGATAGCGGGGGGGCAAGAGAGCAGTTCTTC.

The chain has TRBV6-6 and TRBJ1-1, with no clear D. This CDR3 has 14 residues. Germline lookup yields CDR1 MNHNY and CDR2 SVGAGI (reference sequence). Trimming removed 5 bases from V and 3 bases from J, with 13 bases in between. Here the CDR3 reads CASSLPSADTEAFF. Here the CDR3 DNA reads TGTGCCAGCAGTCTACCTTCGGCGGACACTGAAGCTTTCTTT.

This clonotype was picked up one time. The CDR3 is CASSRKDLSGELFF. As DNA, the CDR3 is TGTGCCAGCAGCCGAAAAGACCTTTCCGGGGAGCTGTTTTTT. This chain joins TRBV5-4 and TRBJ2-2; D gene uncertain. The CDR3 length is 14 residues. V lost 4 bases and J lost 6, with 13 bases in between. Germline CDR1 and CDR2: SGHNT and YYREEE (reference sequence).

The count of this clonotype is one. The chain is built from TRBV14 and TRBJ2-7; D is unclear. CDR3 size: 14 residues. The V end was cut by 2 bases, the J end by 1 base, with 9 bases between. From germline, CDR1 is SGHDN and CDR2 FVKESK. The CDR3 sequence: CASSQPPESYEQYV. CDR3 coding DNA: TGTGCCAGCAGCCAACCCCCTGAATCCTACGAGCAGTACGTC.

V and J are TRBV20-1 and TRBJ1-2; 7 bases fit TRBD1. CDR3 length: 13 residues. V lost 6 bases to trimming and J lost 7 bases; unmatched junction nucleotides: 11. Germline V gene sequence: CDR1 DFQATT, CDR2 SNEGSKA (reference sequence). The CDR3 bases are TGCAGTGCGTCGCCGGGACAGCGGGCTGGCTACACCTTC. This gives the protein CSASPGQRAGYTF.

The gene calls are TRBV4-2 and TRBJ2-1; TRBD1 matches at 10 bases. J was trimmed by 1 base and V by 3 bases; bases with no gene match: 6. The CDR3 length is 17 residues. Germline V gene data show CDR1 as LGHNA and CDR2 as YNFKEQ. CDR3 coding DNA: TGTGCCAGCAGCCATGCACCGGGACAGGGGTCCTACAATGAGCAGTTCTTC. This codes for CASSHAPGQGSYNEQFF.

The chain links TRBV9 to TRBJ2-7; 7 bases agree with TRBD1. Germline assignment: CDR1 SGDLS and CDR2 YYNGEE. This CDR3 is built from 15 residues. Losses at the gene ends were 4 bases for V and 3 bases for J; bases not matched to a gene: 10. The CDR3 sequence: CASSPDGTVIYEQYF. In DNA, the CDR3 is TGTGCCAGCAGCCCCGACGGGACAGTTATCTACGAGCAGTACTTC.

V and J are TRBV3-1 and TRBJ2-1; 10 nucleotides line up with TRBD2. Trimming cost V 0 bases and J 6 bases; bases outside gene matches: 2. Germline CDR1 LGHDT, CDR2 YNNKEL (reference sequence). The CDR3 contains 15 residues. The CDR3 DNA reads TGTGCCAGCAGCCAAGAGAGACTAGCGGGCAATGAGCAGTTCTTC. This encodes CASSQERLAGNEQFF.

The chain is built from TRBV20-1 and TRBJ2-7; tentatively, D is TRBD2 (6 bases). V was shortened by 6 bases and J by 2 bases, with 14 bases between the two germline ends. The CDR3 consists of 13 residues. The V gene's germline CDR1 is DFQATT and CDR2 SNEGSKA (reference sequence). The CDR3, as DNA: TGCAGTGCATCTCGGGGAGGCACCTACGAGCAGTACGTC. Translation gives CSASRGGTYEQYV.

This chain links TRBV29-1 with TRBJ2-1; D possibly matches TRBD1 or TRBD2 (5 bases each). V was clipped by 4 bases and J by 2 bases, with 9 bases between them. This CDR3 region has 13 residues. Germline loops: CDR1 SQVTM, CDR2 ANQGSEA. The CDR3 DNA reads as TGCAGCGTTGTGGGGACCACCTACAATGAGCAGTTCTTC. Its translation: CSVVGTTYNEQFF.

The gene calls are TRBV27 and TRBJ2-4; D unresolved. Looked up from germline, CDR1 is MNHEY and CDR2 is SMNVEV (reference sequence). V lost 0 bases and J lost 7, with 10 bases in between. This CDR3 contains 14 residues. CDR3 amino acids: CASSLSGSVNIQYF. The CDR3 nucleotides are TGTGCCAGCAGTTTATCAGGAAGTGTGAACATTCAGTACTTC.